This TCR beta chain stems from a study of shared clonotypes between healthy human individuals. The DNA input per sorted-subset replicate PCR was roughly 0.2 ug, corresponding to 30,000 or so T cell genomes. Data came from immunoSEQ multiplex PCR; TCRdb stores just in-frame clones and leaves some out. The repertoire includes fewer than 1.6 million clones, 98% of them detected once, and approximately 0.4% sits in the top ten. The germline gives CDR1 KGHSH, CDR2 LQKENI. V lost 1 base to trimming and J lost 2 bases, with 7 bases between them. This CDR3 region has 14 residues. For this clone: The sample contains more than one DNA sequence encoding this CDR3.

The source is a man aged 30-40 years in good health. What was sequenced was naive CD4+ T cells sorted from blood. Subset described: CD45RA+ positively selected. The rearrangement uses TRBV18 and TRBJ2-3, with a possible D match to TRBD1 (6 bases). The CDR3 nucleotides read TGTGCCAGCTCACCACTGGGGGCCACAGATACGCAGTATTTT. Amino acids: CASSPLGATDTQYF.